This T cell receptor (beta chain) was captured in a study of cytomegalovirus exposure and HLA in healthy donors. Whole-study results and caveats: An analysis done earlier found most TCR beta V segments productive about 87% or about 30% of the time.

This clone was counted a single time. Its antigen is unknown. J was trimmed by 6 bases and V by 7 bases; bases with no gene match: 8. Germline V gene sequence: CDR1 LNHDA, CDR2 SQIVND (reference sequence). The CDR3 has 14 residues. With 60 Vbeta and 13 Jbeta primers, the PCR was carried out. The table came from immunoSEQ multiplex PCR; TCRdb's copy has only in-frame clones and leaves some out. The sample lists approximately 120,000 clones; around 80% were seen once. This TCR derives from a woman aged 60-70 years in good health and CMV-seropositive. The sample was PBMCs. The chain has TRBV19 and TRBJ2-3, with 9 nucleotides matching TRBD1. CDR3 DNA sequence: TGTGCCAGTACCAGGACAGGGGCGCTTGATACGCAGTATTTT. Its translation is CASTRTGALDTQYF.